The 31 T cell receptor beta chains presented below share a single source sample, sequenced in a study of blood T cells in healthy people across ages. For the second PCR, which ran for about 7 to 11 cycles, a sample-barcoded 5' primer and a J-beta primer mix were used. TCRdb recomputed calls from the 5' RACE reads with MiXCR, one row per CDR3 protein. The sample has roughly 700,000 distinct CDR3 sequences, approximately 30% seen once. Material: blood. The receptor set was obtained from an elderly woman in good health.

At least ten counts were recorded for this clonotype. This rearrangement joins TRBV7-2 to TRBJ2-7; the D gene is possibly TRBD2 (5 bases). The germline CDR1 and CDR2 sequences are SGHTA and FQGNSA. This CDR3 is built from 15 residues. V lost 5 bases and J 1 base, leaving 15 bases between the germline ends. The CDR3 region has the DNA TGTGCCAGCAGCCCGGCTAGCTCTGCTTCCTACGAGCAGTACTTC. It encodes CASSPASSASYEQYF.

This chain joins TRBV9 and TRBJ1-1, with 9 bases aligning to TRBD1. The CDR3 totals 17 residues. V shed 2 bases and J 3 bases; nucleotides not matched to a gene: 11. Germline V lookup: CDR1 SGDLS, CDR2 YYNGEE. The CDR3 loop is CASSVLQGAPLDTEAFF. CDR3 nucleotides: TGTGCCAGCAGCGTTCTACAGGGGGCGCCTCTGGACACTGAAGCTTTCTTT. Using reference TRBV9 and TRBJ1-1 for the parts outside the CDR3, the full variable domain is DSGVTQTPKHLITATGQRVTLRCSPRSGDLSVYWYQQSLDQGLQFLIQYYNGEERAKGNILERFSAQQFPDLHSELNLSSLELGDSALYFCASSVLQGAPLDTEAFFGQGTRLTVV.

This clonotype was observed at least ten times. This sequence joins TRBV20-1 and TRBJ1-2; 8 bases line up with TRBD1. V lost 6 bases, J lost 8 bases, and 11 bases stayed unmatched. The CDR3 loop spans 13 amino acids. Germline V gene sequence: CDR1 DFQATT, CDR2 SNEGSKA (reference sequence). This CDR3 is CSALHRTGSGYTF. The CDR3 DNA follows: TGCAGTGCCCTCCACCGGACAGGGAGCGGCTACACCTTC.

This clonotype occurred a few times. This may stem from a read error, because a much larger clone lies one nucleotide away. The gene calls are TRBV4-1 and TRBJ1-2; 7 nucleotides agree with TRBD1. The CDR3 is 16 residues long. In germline, CDR1 is MGHRA, CDR2 YSYEKL. The chain's CDR3 is CVSSQSPGDRPYGYTF. CDR3 coding DNA: TGCGTCAGCAGCCAATCTCCAGGGGACAGACCCTATGGCTACACCTTC.

This clonotype was observed at least ten times. The chain joins TRBV28 to TRBJ2-7; D assignment may be TRBD1 or TRBD2 (5 bases each). The V gene lost 7 bases and the J gene lost 2 bases, with 15 bases spanning the gap. This CDR3 region has 14 residues. Germline values: CDR1 MDHEN, CDR2 SYDVKM. CDR3 residues: CASTPWGRAYEQYF. The CDR3 bases are TGTGCCAGCACACCCTGGGGGAGAGCCTACGAGCAGTACTTC.

On this clonotype itself: This sequence may be a read error, since a much larger clone differs from it by one base. This chain uses TRBV12-3 or TRBV12-4 with TRBJ2-7; perhaps D is TRBD1 or TRBD2 (5 bases each). There are 15 residues in the CDR3. V was cut by 5 bases and J by 7 bases, with 21 bases left in between. CDR3 residues: CASSRDPTLYNEQYF. DNA of the CDR3: TGTGCCAGCAGTCGGGACCCGACACTATACAATGAGCAGTACTTC.

This sequence joins TRBV7-9 and TRBJ1-1, with D unresolved. Trimming removed 1 base at V and 2 bases at J, with 11 bases between. The CDR3 runs to 15 residues. The germline gives CDR1 SEHNR, CDR2 FQNEAQ (reference sequence). The CDR3 protein is CASSLVRPTNTEAFF. CDR3 nucleotides: TGTGCCAGCAGCTTAGTGAGGCCGACCAACACTGAAGCTTTCTTT.

This clonotype was seen at least ten times. The V and J genes are TRBV20-1 and TRBJ2-5, with TRBD1 identical over 8 bases. The CDR3 extends over 16 amino acids. The germline CDR1 and CDR2 sequences are DFQATT and SNEGSKA (reference sequence). Trimming took 2 bases from V and 5 from J; bases not matched to a gene: 13. The chain's CDR3 is CSARSISSRGRETQYF. In DNA, the CDR3 is TGCAGTGCTAGAAGTATCTCTAGCAGGGGGCGGGAGACCCAGTACTTC.

This clonotype was counted many times. The chain is built from TRBV27 and TRBJ2-3; D remains unclear. Germline V CDR1 and CDR2: MNHEY, SMNVEV (reference sequence). V lost 5 bases, J lost 1 base, and 7 bases lay in between. This CDR3 has 13 residues. CDR3: CASSDAGTDTQYF. The CDR3 DNA sequence: TGTGCCAGCAGTGACGCAGGCACAGATACGCAGTATTTT.

This clonotype was observed at least ten times. At one end, the junction sequence differs from germline, possibly due to a read error. This chain uses TRBV7-7 with TRBJ2-5, with D perhaps matching TRBD1 or TRBD2 (5 bases each). CDR3 size: 23 residues. The germline V gene encodes CDR1 SSHAT and CDR2 FNYEAQ (reference sequence). CDR3 coding DNA: TGTGCTAGCAGCTTAAGTCCCCTTCGCTACGGTACCCCTTCGGGGACCTCCCAAGAGACCCAGTACTTC. Its protein product is CASSLSPLRYGTPSGTSQETQYF.

This clonotype was seen once. A single base separates this from a much larger clone, so it may be a read error. The genes are TRBV20-1 and TRBJ2-7, with 8 positions matching TRBD1. This CDR3 is 13 amino acids long. In germline, CDR1 is DFQATT, CDR2 SNEGSKA (reference sequence). The trim removed 8 bases at V and 7 bases at J, leaving 13 bases unmatched. CDR3: CSTLRTGTFEQYF. The CDR3 coding sequence is TGCAGTACCCTACGGACAGGGACTTTTGAGCAGTACTTC.

As concerns this clonotype: This sequence may be a read error, since a much larger clone differs from it by one base. A read error is likely, as this CDR3 ends without the conserved phenylalanine or tryptophan. This chain joins TRBV28 and TRBJ2-3; D is uncertain. Germline lookup yields CDR1 MDHEN and CDR2 SYDVKM. Trimming shortened V by 4 bases and J by 2 bases, and 10 bases separated the two germline ends. The CDR3 sequence is 14 residues long. The DNA for the CDR3 is TGTGCCAGCAGTTCATCTCCGGCCACAGATACGCAGTATTTG. Residues: CASSSSPATDTQYL.

A few counts support this clonotype. This chain uses TRBV5-1 with TRBJ1-1, with a weak D call TRBD1 (6 bases). This CDR3 contains 14 residues. V lost 0 bases, J lost 3 bases, and 9 bases lay in between. The germline V gene has CDR1 SGHRS and CDR2 YFSETQ. CDR3 sequence reads: CASSLGAGDTEAFF. CDR3 DNA: TGCGCCAGCAGCTTGGGGGCAGGGGACACTGAAGCTTTCTTT.

At least ten counts were recorded for this clonotype. The chain recombines TRBV6-2 or TRBV6-3 with TRBJ1-4; no clear D gene. The germline V gene has CDR1 MNHEY and CDR2 SVGEGT. CDR3 size: 20 residues. The V and J ends lost 0 bases and 0 bases respectively, with 20 bases between them. CDR3 protein: CASSYSTSRVSRATNEKLFF. DNA for the CDR3: TGTGCCAGCAGTTACTCGACCTCCCGGGTTTCGCGAGCAACTAATGAAAAACTGTTTTTT.

This chain links TRBV3-1 with TRBJ1-2; 9 positions match TRBD1. Germline V gene data show CDR1 as LGHDT and CDR2 as YNNKEL (reference sequence). The V segment lost 4 bases and the J segment 6 bases; nucleotides outside the gene matches: 3. The CDR3 spans 13 residues. CDR3 DNA sequence: TGTGCCAGCAGCCGGGGACAGGGCCATGGCTACACCTTC. Encoded protein: CASSRGQGHGYTF.

About this clonotype itself: A much larger clone lies a single base off, so this may be a read error. V gene TRBV20-1 combines with J gene TRBJ2-3; D unclear. The CDR3 has 13 residues. Looked up from germline, CDR1 is DFQATT and CDR2 is SNEGSKA (reference sequence). The CDR3 bases are TGCAATGCCCGGACGGCGAGCACAGATACGCAGTATTTT. It translates to CNARTASTDTQYF.

This clonotype occurred many times. This chain connects TRBV29-1 to TRBJ2-1; 8 bases match TRBD2. Germline V gene sequence: CDR1 SQVTM, CDR2 ANQGSEA. The V gene end was trimmed by 7 bases and the J gene end by 7 bases; junction bases not matched to a gene: 6. The CDR3 is made up of 12 amino acids. CDR3 residues: CSGGRGGNEQFF. For the CDR3, the DNA is TGCAGCGGCGGCCGGGGGGGGAATGAGCAGTTCTTC.

This clonotype was detected only a few times. This chain links TRBV20-1 with TRBJ1-5; 7 bases align to TRBD1. Germline V gives CDR1 DFQATT, CDR2 SNEGSKA (reference sequence). The length of the CDR3 is 18 residues. V lost 0 bases, J lost 0 bases, and 11 bases stayed unmatched. The chain's CDR3 is CSARDERTGMISNQPQHF. The CDR3 DNA reads as TGCAGTGCTAGAGATGAAAGGACAGGAATGATTAGCAATCAGCCCCAGCATTTT.

The rearrangement joins TRBV5-4 to TRBJ1-2; a weak D match, TRBD1 (5 bases). Between the trimmed V and J ends, which lost 4 bases and 1 base, there was a span of 17 bases. Germline CDR1 reads SGHNT; CDR2 reads YYREEE (reference sequence). The CDR3 spans 16 residues. The CDR3 DNA reads TGTGCCAGCAGCCCACTCGCCGACAGCAATAACTATGGCTACACCTTC. Translation gives CASSPLADSNNYGYTF.

The chain carries TRBV7-2 and TRBJ2-3; D gene ambiguous. With 5 bases removed from V and 4 bases from J, the gap between germline ends came to 13 bases. The CDR3 has 14 residues. Looked up from germline, CDR1 is SGHTA and CDR2 is FQGNSA. The CDR3: CASSQDRLSDTQYF. CDR3 DNA sequence: TGTGCCAGCAGCCAAGATCGCCTGTCAGATACGCAGTATTTT.

On this clonotype: A much larger clone differs from this one at a single base, so this may be a read error. V is TRBV7-3 and J is TRBJ2-3; D unresolved. Germline CDR1 is SGHTA and CDR2 is FQGTGA. CDR3 size: 15 residues. V lost 1 base to trimming and J lost 0 bases, with 8 bases between them. As DNA, the CDR3 is TGTGCCAGCAGCTTAAGTAGATTAAGCACAGATACGCAGTATTTT. It codes for CASSLSRLSTDTQYF. Full variable domain (outside the CDR3, taken from reference TRBV7-3 and TRBJ2-3): GAGVSQTPSNKVTEKGKYVELRCDPISGHTALYWYRQSLGQGPEFLIYFQGTGAADDSGLPNDRFFAVRPEGSVSTLKIQRTERGDSAVYLCASSLSRLSTDTQYFGPGTRLTVL.

This clonotype was observed many times. V usage is TRBV27 and J usage is TRBJ2-1, with a weak D call TRBD1 (5 bases). This CDR3 has 13 amino acids. The germline V gene encodes CDR1 MNHEY and CDR2 SMNVEV (reference sequence). V lost 3 bases to trimming and J lost 12 bases, with 15 bases between them. The CDR3 DNA is TGTGCCAGCAGTTTGACCTATGGGGCGTCGCAGTTCTTC. Amino acid sequence: CASSLTYGASQFF.

This clonotype has at least ten counts. The J gene is TRBJ2-1, the V gene TRBV28; TRBD2 matches 12 bases. The CDR3 is made up of 19 amino acids. With V trimmed by 7 bases and J by 3 bases, 16 bases remained unmatched. CDR1 is MDHEN and CDR2 is SYDVKM in the germline V gene. The CDR3 loop is CASTPGLAGGLRVYNEQFF. CDR3 bases: TGTGCCAGCACTCCGGGACTAGCGGGTGGACTGAGGGTCTACAATGAGCAGTTCTTC.

The chain has TRBV9 and TRBJ2-1; the match to TRBD2 covers 10 bases. V lost 0 bases and J lost 7; bases outside the gene matches: 4. This CDR3 is 15 amino acids long. Germline V gives CDR1 SGDLS, CDR2 YYNGEE. The CDR3 reads CASSVVTSGTNEQFF. CDR3 nucleotide sequence: TGTGCCAGCAGCGTAGTTACTAGCGGGACAAATGAGCAGTTCTTC.

Many counts were recorded for this clonotype. The chain combines TRBV6-5 with TRBJ1-6; D is unresolved. The germline CDR1 and CDR2 sequences are MNHEY and SVGAGI. Trimming removed 6 bases from V and 4 bases from J, with 4 bases in between. This CDR3 contains 12 residues. CDR3: CASSLYNSPLHF. The CDR3 region has the DNA TGTGCCAGCAGCCTTTATAATTCACCCCTCCACTTT.

This clonotype was seen many times. V usage is TRBV7-9 and J usage is TRBJ1-1; 7 nucleotides line up with TRBD1. J lost 7 bases, V lost 0 bases, and 8 bases had no gene match. Germline assignment: CDR1 SEHNR and CDR2 FQNEAQ (reference sequence). CDR3 length: 15 residues. The CDR3 DNA is TGTGCCAGCAGCTTAGCATCAGGGGGGGCCTTTGAAGCTTTCTTT. It specifies CASSLASGGAFEAFF.

This clonotype occurred many times. The genes are TRBV5-1 and TRBJ2-2, with D hard to call. The V and J ends lost 2 bases and 2 bases respectively, with 7 bases between them. In germline, CDR1 is SGHRS, CDR2 YFSETQ. The CDR3 runs to 14 residues. The chain's CDR3 is CASSLTANTGELFF. The CDR3 DNA follows: TGCGCCAGCAGCTTAACAGCTAACACCGGGGAGCTGTTTTTT. Together with reference TRBV5-1 and TRBJ2-2, the CDR3 gives the full variable domain: KAGVTQTPRYLIKTRGQQVTLSCSPISGHRSVSWYQQTPGQGLQFLFEYFSETQRNKGNFPGRFSGRQFSNSRSEMNVSTLELGDSALYLCASSLTANTGELFFGEGSRLTVL.

This clonotype was recorded at least ten times. Mismatch with germline at one junction end may stem from a read error. The rearrangement uses TRBV27 and TRBJ1-5; D remains ambiguous. CDR3 length: 12 residues. The V gene's germline CDR1 is MNHEY and CDR2 SMNVEV (reference sequence). CDR3 DNA: TGCGCCAGCAGCCCGACGGGACAGCCCCAGCATTTT. Amino acid sequence: CASSPTGQPQHF.

This chain connects TRBV5-1 to TRBJ2-5, with D maybe TRBD2 (6 bases). From germline, CDR1 is SGHRS and CDR2 YFSETQ. The CDR3 runs to 17 residues. V was cut by 0 bases and J by 1 base, with 16 bases left in between. The CDR3 DNA follows: TGCGCCAGCAGCTTGGCCGGGACTGCGGGGACCCAAGAGACCCAGTACTTC. Encoded protein: CASSLAGTAGTQETQYF.

Only a few counts were recorded for this clonotype. V and J are TRBV20-1 and TRBJ1-5, with D possibly matching TRBD1 (6 bases). V gave up 0 bases and J gave up 4 bases, with 16 bases separating them. Germline values: CDR1 DFQATT, CDR2 SNEGSKA (reference sequence). This CDR3 has 16 amino acids. CDR3 DNA: TGCAGTGCTAGAGATATAAGGGCAGGGGTTAATCAGCCCCAGCATTTT. Translating gives CSARDIRAGVNQPQHF.

This clonotype has ten or more counts. The chain links TRBV7-2 to TRBJ2-1; perhaps D is TRBD1 or TRBD2 (5 bases each). This CDR3 spans 15 amino acids. Looked up from germline, CDR1 is SGHTA and CDR2 is FQGNSA. The germline V and J ends were trimmed by 2 bases and 6 bases, with 14 bases remaining between them. This CDR3 reads CASSLIWGSGNEQFF. The CDR3, as DNA: TGTGCCAGCAGCTTAATTTGGGGGTCGGGCAATGAGCAGTTCTTC.